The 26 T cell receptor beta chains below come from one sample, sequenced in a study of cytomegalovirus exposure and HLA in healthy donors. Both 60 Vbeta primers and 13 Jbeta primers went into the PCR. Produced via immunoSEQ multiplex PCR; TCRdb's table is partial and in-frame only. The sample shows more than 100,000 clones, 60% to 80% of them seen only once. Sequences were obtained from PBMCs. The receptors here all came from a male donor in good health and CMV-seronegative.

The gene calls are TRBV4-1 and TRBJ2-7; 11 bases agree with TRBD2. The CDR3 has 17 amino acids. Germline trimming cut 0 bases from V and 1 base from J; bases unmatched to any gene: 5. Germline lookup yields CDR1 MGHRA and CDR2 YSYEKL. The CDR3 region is CASSQEIGLAGSYEQYF. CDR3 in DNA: TGCGCCAGCAGCCAAGAAATAGGACTAGCGGGTTCCTACGAGCAGTACTTC.

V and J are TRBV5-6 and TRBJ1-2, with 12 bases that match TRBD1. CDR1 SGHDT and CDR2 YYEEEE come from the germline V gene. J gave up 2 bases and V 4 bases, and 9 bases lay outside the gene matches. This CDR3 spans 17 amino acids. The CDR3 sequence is CASSAWDRGRPNYGYTF. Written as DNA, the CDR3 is TGTGCCAGCAGCGCCTGGGACAGGGGGCGACCCAACTATGGCTACACCTTC.

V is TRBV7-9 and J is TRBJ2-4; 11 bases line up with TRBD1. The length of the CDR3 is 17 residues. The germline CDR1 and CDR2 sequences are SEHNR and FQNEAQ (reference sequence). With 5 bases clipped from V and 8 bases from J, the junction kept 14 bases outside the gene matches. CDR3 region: CASSPSDRGQRGDIQYF. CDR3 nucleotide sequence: TGTGCCAGCAGCCCGTCGGACAGGGGGCAAAGGGGAGACATTCAGTACTTC.

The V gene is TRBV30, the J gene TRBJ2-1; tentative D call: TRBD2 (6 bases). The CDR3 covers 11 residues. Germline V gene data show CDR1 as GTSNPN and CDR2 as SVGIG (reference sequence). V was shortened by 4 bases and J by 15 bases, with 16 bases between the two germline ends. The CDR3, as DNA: TGTGCCTGGACCCCGGGACTTCGAGTGTTCTTC. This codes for CAWTPGLRVFF. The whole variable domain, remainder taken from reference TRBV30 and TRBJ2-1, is SQTIHQWPATLVQPVGSPLSLECTVEGTSNPNLYWYRQAAGRGLQLLFYSVGIGQISSEVPQNLSASRPQDRQFILSSKKLLLSDSGFYLCAWTPGLRVFFGPGTRLTVL.

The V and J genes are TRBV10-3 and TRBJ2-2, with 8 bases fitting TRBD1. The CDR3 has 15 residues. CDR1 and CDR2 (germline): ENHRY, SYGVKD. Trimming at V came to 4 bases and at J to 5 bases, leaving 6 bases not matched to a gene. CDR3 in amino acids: CAISGAGGKTGELFF. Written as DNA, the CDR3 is TGTGCCATCAGTGGGGCAGGGGGCAAGACCGGGGAGCTGTTTTTT.

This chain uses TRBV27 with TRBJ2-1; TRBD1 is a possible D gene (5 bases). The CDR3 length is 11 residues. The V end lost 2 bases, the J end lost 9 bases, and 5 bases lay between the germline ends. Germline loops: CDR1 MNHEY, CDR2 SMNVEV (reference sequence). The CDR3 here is CASSLQGEQFF. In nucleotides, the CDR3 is TGTGCCAGCAGTTTACAGGGTGAGCAGTTCTTC.

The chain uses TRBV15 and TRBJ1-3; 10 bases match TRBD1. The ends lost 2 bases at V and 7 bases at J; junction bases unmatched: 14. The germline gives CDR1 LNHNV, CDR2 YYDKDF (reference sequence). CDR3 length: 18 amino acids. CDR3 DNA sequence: TGTGCCACCAGCAGATCGCGTCGCGTCTTGGGACAGGGGAACACCATATATTTT. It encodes CATSRSRRVLGQGNTIYF.

The CDR3 DNA is TGTGCCAGCAGCTTAGTGTCTGTGGCGGGGCTCTACAATGAGCAGTTCTTC. Amino acid sequence: CASSLVSVAGLYNEQFF. This chain connects TRBV7-2 to TRBJ2-1; D possibly corresponds to TRBD2 (6 bases). CDR1 SGHTA and CDR2 FQGNSA come from the germline V gene. The ends were cut back, 1 base at V and 3 bases at J, with 16 bases in the middle. The CDR3 spans 17 residues.

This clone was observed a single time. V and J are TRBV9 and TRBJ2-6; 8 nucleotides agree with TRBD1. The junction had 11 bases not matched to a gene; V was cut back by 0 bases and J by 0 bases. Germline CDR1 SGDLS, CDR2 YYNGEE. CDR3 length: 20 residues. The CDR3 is CASSVGRTGTLYSGANVLTF. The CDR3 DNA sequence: TGTGCCAGCAGCGTAGGTAGGACAGGGACCCTCTACTCTGGGGCCAACGTCCTGACTTTC. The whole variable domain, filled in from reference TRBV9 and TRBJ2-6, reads DSGVTQTPKHLITATGQRVTLRCSPRSGDLSVYWYQQSLDQGLQFLIQYYNGEERAKGNILERFSAQQFPDLHSELNLSSLELGDSALYFCASSVGRTGTLYSGANVLTFGAGSRLTVL.

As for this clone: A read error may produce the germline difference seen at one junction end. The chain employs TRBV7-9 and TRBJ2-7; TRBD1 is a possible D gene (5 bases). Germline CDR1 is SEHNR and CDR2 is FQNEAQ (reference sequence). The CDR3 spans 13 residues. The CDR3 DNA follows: TGTTCCAGCAGCTTACAGGTCCCCTACGAGCAGTACTTC. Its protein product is CSSSLQVPYEQYF.

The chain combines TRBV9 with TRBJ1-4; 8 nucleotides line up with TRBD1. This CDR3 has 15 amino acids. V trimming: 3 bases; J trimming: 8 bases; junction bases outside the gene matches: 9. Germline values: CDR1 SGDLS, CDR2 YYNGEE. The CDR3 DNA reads TGTGCCAGCAGCGGGCGACAGGGGTGGGAAGAAAAACTGTTTTTT. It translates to CASSGRQGWEEKLFF.

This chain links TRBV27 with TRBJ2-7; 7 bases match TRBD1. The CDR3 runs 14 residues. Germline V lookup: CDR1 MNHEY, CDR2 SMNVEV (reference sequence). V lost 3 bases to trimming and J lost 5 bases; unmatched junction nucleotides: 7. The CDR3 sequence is CASSFTGAAHEQYF. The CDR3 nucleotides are TGTGCCAGCAGTTTCACAGGGGCAGCCCACGAGCAGTACTTC.

CDR3 DNA: TGCAGCGTTGAGAGGAGGGACAGGGGGAACGAGCAGTACTTC. Translating gives CSVERRDRGNEQYF. V is TRBV29-1 and J is TRBJ2-7, with 11 bases aligning to TRBD1. V dropped 3 bases and J dropped 5; count of bases not matched to a gene: 6. From germline, CDR1 is SQVTM and CDR2 ANQGSEA. The CDR3 loop spans 14 amino acids.

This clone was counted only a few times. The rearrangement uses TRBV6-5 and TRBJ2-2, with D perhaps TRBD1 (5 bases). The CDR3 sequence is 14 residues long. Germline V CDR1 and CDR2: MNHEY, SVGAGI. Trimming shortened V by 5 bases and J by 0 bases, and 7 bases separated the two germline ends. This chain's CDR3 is CASSRTTNTGELFF. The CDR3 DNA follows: TGTGCCAGCAGTCGGACAACGAACACCGGGGAGCTGTTTTTT.

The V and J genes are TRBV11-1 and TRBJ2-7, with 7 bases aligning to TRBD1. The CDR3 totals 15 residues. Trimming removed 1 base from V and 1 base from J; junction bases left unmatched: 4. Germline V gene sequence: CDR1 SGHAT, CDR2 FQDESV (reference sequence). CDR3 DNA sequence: TGTGCCAGCAGCTTAGTATCGGGACAGTCCTACGAGCAGTACTTC. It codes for CASSLVSGQSYEQYF.

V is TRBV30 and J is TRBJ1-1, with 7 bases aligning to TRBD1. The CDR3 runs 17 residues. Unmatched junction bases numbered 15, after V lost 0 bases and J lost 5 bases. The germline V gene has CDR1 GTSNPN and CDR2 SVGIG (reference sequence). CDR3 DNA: TGTGCCTGGAGTGTACTGACAGGGAAGGTTGGGATTACTGAAGCTTTCTTT. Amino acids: CAWSVLTGKVGITEAFF. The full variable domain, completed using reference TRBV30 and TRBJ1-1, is SQTIHQWPATLVQPVGSPLSLECTVEGTSNPNLYWYRQAAGRGLQLLFYSVGIGQISSEVPQNLSASRPQDRQFILSSKKLLLSDSGFYLCAWSVLTGKVGITEAFFGQGTRLTVV.

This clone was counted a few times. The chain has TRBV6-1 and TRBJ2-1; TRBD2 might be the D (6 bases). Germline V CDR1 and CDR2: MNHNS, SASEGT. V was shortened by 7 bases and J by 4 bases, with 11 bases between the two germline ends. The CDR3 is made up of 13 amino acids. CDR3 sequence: CASTPGTYNEQFF. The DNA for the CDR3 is TGTGCCAGCACCCCAGGGACTTACAATGAGCAGTTCTTC.

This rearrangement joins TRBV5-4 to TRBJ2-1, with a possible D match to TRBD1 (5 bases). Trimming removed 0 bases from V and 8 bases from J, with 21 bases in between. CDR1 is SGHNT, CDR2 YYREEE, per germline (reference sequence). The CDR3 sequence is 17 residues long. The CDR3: CASSLVGSPKGHDEQFF. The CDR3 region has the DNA TGTGCCAGCAGCTTGGTCGGCTCCCCCAAGGGGCACGATGAGCAGTTCTTC.

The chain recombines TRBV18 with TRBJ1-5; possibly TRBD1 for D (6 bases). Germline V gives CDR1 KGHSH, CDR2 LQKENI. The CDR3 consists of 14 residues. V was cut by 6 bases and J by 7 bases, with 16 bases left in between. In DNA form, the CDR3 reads TGTGCCAGCTCCTCCGCGGGGGCCGACCAGCCCCAGCATTTT. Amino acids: CASSSAGADQPQHF. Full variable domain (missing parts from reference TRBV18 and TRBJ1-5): NAGVMQNPRHLVRRRGQEARLRCSPMKGHSHVYWYRQLPEEGLKFMVYLQKENIIDESGMPKERFSAEFPKEGPSILRIQQVVRGDSAAYFCASSSAGADQPQHFGDGTRLSIL.

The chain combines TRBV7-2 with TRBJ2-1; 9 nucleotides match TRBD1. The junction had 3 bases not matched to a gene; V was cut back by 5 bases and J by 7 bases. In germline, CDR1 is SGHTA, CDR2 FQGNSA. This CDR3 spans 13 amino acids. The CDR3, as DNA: TGTGCCAGCAGCCCCGGGACAGGGAATGAGCAGTTCTTC. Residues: CASSPGTGNEQFF.

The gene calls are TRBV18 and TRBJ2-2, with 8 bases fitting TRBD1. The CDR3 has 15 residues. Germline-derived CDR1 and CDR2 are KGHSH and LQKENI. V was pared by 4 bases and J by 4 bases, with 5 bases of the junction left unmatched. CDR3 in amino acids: CASSQDRGGTGELFF. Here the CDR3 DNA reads TGTGCCAGCTCACAAGACAGGGGTGGCACCGGGGAGCTGTTTTTT. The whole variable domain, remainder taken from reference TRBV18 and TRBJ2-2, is NAGVMQNPRHLVRRRGQEARLRCSPMKGHSHVYWYRQLPEEGLKFMVYLQKENIIDESGMPKERFSAEFPKEGPSILRIQQVVRGDSAAYFCASSQDRGGTGELFFGEGSRLTVL.

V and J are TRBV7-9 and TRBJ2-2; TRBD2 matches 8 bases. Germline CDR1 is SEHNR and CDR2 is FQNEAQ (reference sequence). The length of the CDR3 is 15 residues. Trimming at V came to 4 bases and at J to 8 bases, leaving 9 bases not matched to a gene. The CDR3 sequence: CASSSGGRFIGELFF. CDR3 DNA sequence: TGTGCCAGCAGCTCGGGGGGGCGTTTCATTGGGGAGCTGTTTTTT.

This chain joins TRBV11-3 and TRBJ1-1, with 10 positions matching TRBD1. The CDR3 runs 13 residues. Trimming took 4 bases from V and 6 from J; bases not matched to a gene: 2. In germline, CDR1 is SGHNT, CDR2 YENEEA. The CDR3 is CASSYGTGAEAFF. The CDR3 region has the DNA TGTGCCAGCAGCTACGGGACAGGGGCTGAAGCTTTCTTT.

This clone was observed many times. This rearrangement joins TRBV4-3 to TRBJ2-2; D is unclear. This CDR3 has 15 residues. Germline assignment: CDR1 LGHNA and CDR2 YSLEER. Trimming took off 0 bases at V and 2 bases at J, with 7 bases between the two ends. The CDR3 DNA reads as TGCGCCAGCAGCCAAGATATCAGTAACACCGGGGAGCTGTTTTTT. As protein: CASSQDISNTGELFF.

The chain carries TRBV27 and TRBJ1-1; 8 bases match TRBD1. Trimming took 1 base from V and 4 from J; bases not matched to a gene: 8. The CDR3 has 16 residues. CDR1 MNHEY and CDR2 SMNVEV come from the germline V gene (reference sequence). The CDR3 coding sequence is TGTGCCAGCAGTTTATACGGACAGGGACGAGGCACTGAAGCTTTCTTT. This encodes CASSLYGQGRGTEAFF.

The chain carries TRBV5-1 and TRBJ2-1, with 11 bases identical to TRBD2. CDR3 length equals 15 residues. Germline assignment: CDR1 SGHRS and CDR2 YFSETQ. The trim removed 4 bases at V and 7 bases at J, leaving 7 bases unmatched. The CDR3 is CASSAVAGGSNEQFF. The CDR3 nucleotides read TGCGCCAGCAGCGCGGTAGCGGGGGGGAGTAATGAGCAGTTCTTC.